This paragraph covers one T cell receptor (beta chain) sequence. These data are taken from a study of technical replicates of blood from several donors. Data came from immunoSEQ multiplex PCR; TCRdb stores just in-frame clones and leaves some out. The sample records about 49,000 clones, 90% to 95% being singletons. This CDR3 contains 11 residues. Germline CDR1 reads GTSNPN; CDR2 reads SVGIG (reference sequence). Trimming stripped 8 bases from V and 3 bases from J, with 10 bases between. The receptor was isolated from a human donor in good health. Some clones in this sample may be carry-over from other donors' samples. The sequencing sample was made of PBMCs. The chain uses TRBV30 and TRBJ1-1; D is ambiguous. The CDR3 DNA reads as TGTGCCGGAGAGGCCGACACTGAAGCTTTCTTT. It codes for CAGEADTEAFF.